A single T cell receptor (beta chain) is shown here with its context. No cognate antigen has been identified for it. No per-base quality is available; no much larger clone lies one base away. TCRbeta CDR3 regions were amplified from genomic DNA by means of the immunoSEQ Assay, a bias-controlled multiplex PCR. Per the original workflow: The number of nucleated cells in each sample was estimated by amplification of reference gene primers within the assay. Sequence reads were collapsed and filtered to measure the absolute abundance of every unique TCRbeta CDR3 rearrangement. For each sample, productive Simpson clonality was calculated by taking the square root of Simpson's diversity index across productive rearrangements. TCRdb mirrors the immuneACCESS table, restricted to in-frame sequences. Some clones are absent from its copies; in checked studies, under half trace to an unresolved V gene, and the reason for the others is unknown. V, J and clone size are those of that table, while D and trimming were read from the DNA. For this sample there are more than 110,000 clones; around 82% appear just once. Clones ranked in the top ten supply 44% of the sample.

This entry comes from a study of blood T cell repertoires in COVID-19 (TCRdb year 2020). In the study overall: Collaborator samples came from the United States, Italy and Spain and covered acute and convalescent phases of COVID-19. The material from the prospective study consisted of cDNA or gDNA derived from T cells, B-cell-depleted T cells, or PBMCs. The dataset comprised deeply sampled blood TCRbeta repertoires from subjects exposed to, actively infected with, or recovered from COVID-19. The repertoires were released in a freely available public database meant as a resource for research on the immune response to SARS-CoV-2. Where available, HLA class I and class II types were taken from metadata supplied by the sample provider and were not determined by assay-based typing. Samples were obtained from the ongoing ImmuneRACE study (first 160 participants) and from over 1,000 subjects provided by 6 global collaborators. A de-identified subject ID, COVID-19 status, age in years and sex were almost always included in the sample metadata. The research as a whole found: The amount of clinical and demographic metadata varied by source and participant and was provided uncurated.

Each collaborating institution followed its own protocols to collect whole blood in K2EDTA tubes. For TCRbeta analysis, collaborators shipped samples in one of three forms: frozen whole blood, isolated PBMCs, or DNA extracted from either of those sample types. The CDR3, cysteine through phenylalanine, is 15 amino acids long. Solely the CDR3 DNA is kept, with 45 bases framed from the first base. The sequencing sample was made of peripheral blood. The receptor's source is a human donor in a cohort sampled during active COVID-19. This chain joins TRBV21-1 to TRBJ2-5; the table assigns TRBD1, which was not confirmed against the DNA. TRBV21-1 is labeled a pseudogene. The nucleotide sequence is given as TGTGCCAGCAGCAAGCGGACCCAGGGGACAAAGACCCAGTACTTC. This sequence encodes CASSKRTQGTKTQYF.